These 26 T cell receptor beta chains were all obtained from the same sample, sequenced in a study of shared clonotypes between healthy human individuals. Only in-frame clones appear in the TCRdb table, and some are missing; sequencing was by immunoSEQ multiplex PCR. The sample contains about half a million clones, roughly 80% of which appear only once. Sequenced input: PBMCs. Source of these receptors: a woman between 40 and 50 years old in good health. Some clones in this sample may be carry-over from other donors' samples.

The V call is TRBV28, the J call TRBJ2-7, with 7 positions matching TRBD2. CDR3 length: 14 residues. Looked up from germline, CDR1 is MDHEN and CDR2 is SYDVKM. Losses at the gene ends were 4 bases for V and 7 bases for J; bases not matched to a gene: 10. The CDR3 sequence is CASSSLGEGGEQYF. The CDR3 region has the DNA TGTGCCAGCAGTTCCCTCGGGGAGGGCGGGGAGCAGTACTTC.

The chain links TRBV15 to TRBJ2-3; D may be TRBD1 (6 bases). CDR1 and CDR2 (germline): LNHNV, YYDKDF (reference sequence). The CDR3 sequence is 17 residues long. V lost 1 base and J 1 base, leaving 15 bases between the germline ends. CDR3: CATSRGHRQARTDTQYF. DNA of the CDR3: TGTGCCACCAGCAGAGGTCACCGACAGGCACGCACAGATACGCAGTATTTT.

This chain uses TRBV7-2 with TRBJ1-5; no definite D call. V was clipped by 0 bases and J by 0 bases, with 6 bases between them. The germline CDR1 and CDR2 sequences are SGHTA and FQGNSA. The CDR3 is 15 residues long. The CDR3 nucleotides read TGTGCCAGCAGCTTAGCGTCGAATAGCAATCAGCCCCAGCATTTT. Translating it yields CASSLASNSNQPQHF.

V gene TRBV25-1 combines with J gene TRBJ1-3; possible D gene TRBD1, 6 bases. Matching the DNA end better, TRBJ2-2 makes the J call doubtful. The CDR3 extends over 14 amino acids. CDR1 is MGHDK and CDR2 is SYGVNS in the germline V gene. In nucleotides, the CDR3 is TGTGCCAGCAGTGAATATGAGGGGGCCGGGGAGCTGTTTTTT. Amino acids: CASSEYEGAGELFF.

Comment on this clone: The junction departs from germline at one end; a sequencing error may be responsible. The chain carries TRBV28 and TRBJ2-7, with a tentative D call TRBD2 (6 bases). Germline V gene data show CDR1 as MDHEN and CDR2 as SYDVKM. This CDR3 has 13 amino acids. This CDR3 reads CASRGEASYKQYF. For the CDR3, the DNA is TGTGCCAGTAGAGGGGAGGCCTCCTACAAGCAGTACTTC.

The count of this clone is one. This chain joins TRBV7-2 and TRBJ2-5, with D possibly matching TRBD2 (5 bases). Germline CDR1 SGHTA, CDR2 FQGNSA. V was pared by 1 base and J by 3 bases, with 9 bases between. CDR3 size: 14 residues. The CDR3 reads CASSLVVGEETQYF. CDR3 DNA: TGTGCCAGCAGCTTAGTGGTCGGGGAAGAGACCCAGTACTTC.

The rearrangement joins TRBV28 to TRBJ2-2; no clear D. The CDR3 is 15 amino acids. The germline V gene encodes CDR1 MDHEN and CDR2 SYDVKM. V gave up 6 bases and J gave up 1 base, with 12 bases separating them. The CDR3 coding sequence is TGTGCCAGCAGGCAAACGACTTTGAACACCGGGGAGCTGTTTTTT. This translates into CASRQTTLNTGELFF.

The rearrangement joins TRBV19 to TRBJ1-2; maybe TRBD1 (5 bases). V lost 7 bases and J 8 bases, leaving 20 bases between the germline ends. The CDR3 spans 14 residues. CDR1 and CDR2 from the germline V gene are LNHDA and SQIVND (reference sequence). The CDR3 reads CASTFWDGRVGYTF. The DNA for the CDR3 is TGTGCCAGTACGTTTTGGGACGGACGAGTCGGCTACACCTTC.

The chain employs TRBV7-2 and TRBJ1-3; D is unresolved. V lost 5 bases and J 3 bases, leaving 11 bases between the germline ends. This CDR3 region has 14 residues. Germline CDR1 and CDR2: SGHTA and FQGNSA. The CDR3 protein is CASSPTNVGNTIYF. CDR3 in DNA: TGTGCCAGCAGCCCGACGAACGTTGGAAACACCATATATTTT.

For this clone: This may come from a read error, since a much larger clone is one base off. V is TRBV25-1 and J is TRBJ1-4; 8 bases are a match to TRBD1. Germline CDR1 and CDR2: MGHDK and SYGVNS. J was trimmed by 5 bases and V by 4 bases; bases with no gene match: 3. The CDR3 is made up of 14 amino acids. DNA for the CDR3: TGTGCCAGCAGTGTCTGGACAGGGAATGAAAAACTGTTTTTT. Residues: CASSVWTGNEKLFF.

The rearrangement links TRBV15 to TRBJ2-3; 7 bases are shared with TRBD2. J gave up 3 bases and V 0 bases, and 9 bases lay outside the gene matches. Germline values: CDR1 LNHNV, CDR2 YYDKDF (reference sequence). The CDR3 contains 17 residues. CDR3 in amino acids: CATSRDRGGRGTDTQYF. The DNA for the CDR3 is TGTGCCACCAGCAGAGATAGGGGCGGGAGAGGGACAGATACGCAGTATTTT.

This chain connects TRBV28 to TRBJ2-7, with 9 nucleotides matching TRBD1. CDR1 and CDR2 from the germline V gene are MDHEN and SYDVKM. Trimming took 4 bases from V and 4 from J; bases not matched to a gene: 11. The CDR3 is 16 residues long. The CDR3 nucleotides are TGTGCCAGCAGTTCCCCCGGACAGGGGAAGTCATACGAGCAGTACTTC. This gives the protein CASSSPGQGKSYEQYF.

The genes are TRBV28 and TRBJ2-1; TRBD2 matches 12 bases. Germline CDR1 and CDR2: MDHEN and SYDVKM. After removal of 6 bases from V and 5 bases from J, the junction contained 8 bases not matched to a gene. The CDR3 length is 16 residues. The CDR3 loop reads CASSDSGLAGHNEQFF. CDR3 DNA sequence: TGTGCCAGCAGCGACTCTGGACTAGCGGGGCACAATGAGCAGTTCTTC. The full variable domain, completed using reference TRBV28 and TRBJ2-1, is DVKVTQSSRYLVKRTGEKVFLECVQDMDHENMFWYRQDPGLGLRLIYFSYDVKMKEKGDIPEGYSVSREKKERFSLILESASTNQTSMYLCASSDSGLAGHNEQFFGPGTRLTVL.

The genes are TRBV4-2 and TRBJ2-2; D possibly matches TRBD1 or TRBD2 (6 bases each). CDR3 size: 16 residues. V shed 5 bases and J shed 3 bases, with 16 bases lying between them. Per the germline V gene, CDR1 is LGHNA and CDR2 is YNFKEQ. The DNA for the CDR3 is TGTGCCAGCAGCTTGGGGGGCGGGACATACACCGGGGAGCTGTTTTTT. Translating gives CASSLGGGTYTGELFF.

V is TRBV5-5 and J is TRBJ2-1; TRBD2 matches 11 bases. The CDR3 extends over 15 amino acids. Germline-derived CDR1 and CDR2 are SGHKS and YYEKEE (reference sequence). J gave up 5 bases and V 4 bases, and 5 bases lay outside the gene matches. The CDR3 sequence: CASSRTSGPDNEQFF. In nucleotides, the CDR3 is TGTGCCAGCAGCCGGACTAGCGGGCCCGACAATGAGCAGTTCTTC.

The table lists this clone with a count of one. The chain is built from TRBV4-1 and TRBJ2-5, with 8 bases that match TRBD2. V was pared by 1 base and J by 7 bases, with 5 bases of the junction left unmatched. CDR3 size: 14 residues. CDR1 MGHRA and CDR2 YSYEKL come from the germline V gene. The CDR3 region is CASSQAGGSGTQYF. The CDR3 DNA follows: TGCGCCAGCAGCCAAGCGGGGGGGAGTGGGACCCAGTACTTC.

The chain combines TRBV27 with TRBJ2-2; D possibly uses TRBD1 or TRBD2 (5 bases each). V dropped 5 bases and J dropped 5 bases, with 18 bases sitting between them. The CDR3 runs 16 residues. In germline, CDR1 is MNHEY, CDR2 SMNVEV (reference sequence). The CDR3 nucleotides read TGTGCCAGCAGTCTCAACCGGGACCAAAGTACCGGGGAGCTGTTTTTT. Translation: CASSLNRDQSTGELFF.

The chain uses TRBV18 and TRBJ1-2; 10 bases align to TRBD1. Germline V gives CDR1 KGHSH, CDR2 LQKENI. After removal of 3 bases from V and 1 base from J, the junction contained 5 bases not matched to a gene. There are 16 residues in the CDR3. DNA of the CDR3: TGTGCCAGCTCACCTTCCGGGACAGGGGTTAACTATGGCTACACCTTC. Encoded protein: CASSPSGTGVNYGYTF.

This clone has more than one count but fewer than ten. This sequence joins TRBV5-1 and TRBJ2-7; D gene uncertain. Germline CDR1 is SGHRS and CDR2 is YFSETQ. V dropped 3 bases and J dropped 2 bases, with 3 bases sitting between them. The CDR3 spans 11 residues. The DNA of the CDR3 is TGCGCCAGCAGCTCGCCCTACGAGCAGTACTTC. It specifies CASSSPYEQYF.

The chain employs TRBV5-1 and TRBJ2-3; D remains ambiguous. The CDR3 is 16 residues long. Germline CDR1 is SGHRS and CDR2 is YFSETQ. V lost 1 base to trimming and J lost 6 bases, with 18 bases between them. Written as DNA, the CDR3 is TGCGCCAGCAGCTTGAGGCAGGACGCGGCCGGGGATACGCAGTATTTT. It codes for CASSLRQDAAGDTQYF.

This clone was seen a handful of times. The chain has TRBV30 and TRBJ1-5; perhaps TRBD1 as D (5 bases). CDR1 is GTSNPN, CDR2 SVGIG, per germline (reference sequence). V was cut by 5 bases and J by 7 bases, with 15 bases left in between. This CDR3 contains 13 residues. The CDR3 sequence is CAWDGPGDQPQHF. CDR3 coding DNA: TGTGCCTGGGACGGGCCGGGGGACCAGCCCCAGCATTTT.

CDR3 DNA: TGTGCCAGCAGCCAAGTCCCGGCGGGCACTGAAGCTTTCTTT. Translated, it gives CASSQVPAGTEAFF. V gene TRBV14 combines with J gene TRBJ1-1; D remains ambiguous. CDR1 SGHDN and CDR2 FVKESK come from the germline V gene. Trimming stripped 1 base from V and 4 bases from J, with 10 bases between. The CDR3 extends over 14 amino acids.

This rearrangement joins TRBV6-5 to TRBJ2-5; tentative D call: TRBD1 (6 bases). V was cut by 2 bases and J by 2 bases, with 9 bases left in between. The CDR3 is 14 residues long. Germline assignment: CDR1 MNHEY and CDR2 SVGAGI. This CDR3 reads CASSYGGPQETQYF. In DNA, the CDR3 is TGTGCCAGCAGTTACGGGGGCCCACAAGAGACCCAGTACTTC.

This chain joins TRBV7-6 and TRBJ2-5, with D perhaps matching TRBD1 (8 bases). Between the trimmed V and J ends, which lost 8 bases and 5 bases, there was a span of 15 bases. The CDR3 covers 13 residues. CDR1 and CDR2 from the germline V gene are SGHVS and FNYEAQ. The CDR3 loop is CASGNRGGETQYF. The CDR3 coding sequence is TGTGCCAGCGGAAACAGGGGGGGGGAGACCCAGTACTTC.

This chain links TRBV15 with TRBJ1-5, with D tentatively TRBD1 (6 bases). The CDR3 spans 15 residues. Looked up from germline, CDR1 is LNHNV and CDR2 is YYDKDF (reference sequence). Deletions cut 0 bases from V and 6 bases from J, with 12 bases between. The CDR3 protein is CATSRETGLIQPQHF. CDR3 coding DNA: TGTGCCACCAGCAGAGAAACAGGGTTAATTCAGCCCCAGCATTTT.

V is TRBV7-9 and J is TRBJ1-3; D not resolved. V lost 0 bases to trimming and J lost 0 bases, with 9 bases between them. Germline loops: CDR1 SEHNR, CDR2 FQNEAQ (reference sequence). There are 16 residues in the CDR3. The CDR3 sequence: CASSLAQPGSGNTIYF. The DNA for the CDR3 is TGTGCCAGCAGCTTAGCTCAGCCAGGCTCTGGAAACACCATATATTTT.